The entry below gives a single T cell receptor beta chain sequence along with its context. Source study methods: Reference gene primer amplification gave estimated nucleated cell counts. Here immunoSEQ multiplex PCR was the method, and the copy in TCRdb shows in-frame clones only, minus some. D and trimming were read from the DNA, whereas the V and J calls and clone size are those reported in that table. The data contain approximately 93,000 clones, about 91% of them singletons. Patients of the Seattle cohort, enrolled during active infection, were followed longitudinally. This record belongs to a study of blood T cell repertoires in COVID-19. In the study overall: Acute and convalescent COVID-19 samples came from the United States, Italy and Spain. Sample material is recorded as cDNA or gDNA derived from T cells, B-cell-depleted T cells, or PBMCs.

The sample comprised peripheral blood. The receptor was derived from a man aged 50-60 years with COVID-19, enrolled during active disease.

CDR3 DNA: TGTGCCAGCAGCACGGGGGACAGGGCATTCGAGCAGTACTTC. It specifies CASSTGDRAFEQYF. The genes are TRBV7-9 and TRBJ2-7; TRBD1 agrees at 9 bases. The CDR3 spans 14 residues. The germline gives CDR1 SEHNR, CDR2 FQNEAQ (reference sequence). The junction had 8 bases not matched to a gene; V was cut back by 5 bases and J by 6 bases.